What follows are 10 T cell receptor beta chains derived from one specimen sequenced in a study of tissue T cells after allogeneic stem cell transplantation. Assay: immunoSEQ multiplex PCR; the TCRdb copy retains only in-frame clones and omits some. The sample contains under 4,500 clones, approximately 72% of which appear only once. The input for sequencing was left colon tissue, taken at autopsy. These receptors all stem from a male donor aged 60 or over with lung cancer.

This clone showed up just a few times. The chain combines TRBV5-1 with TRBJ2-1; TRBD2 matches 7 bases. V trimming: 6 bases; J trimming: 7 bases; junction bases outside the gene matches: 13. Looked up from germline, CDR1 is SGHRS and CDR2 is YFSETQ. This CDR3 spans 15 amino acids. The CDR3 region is CASTPRGREGNEQFF. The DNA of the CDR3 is TGCGCCAGCACGCCGCGAGGGAGGGAGGGAAATGAGCAGTTCTTC.

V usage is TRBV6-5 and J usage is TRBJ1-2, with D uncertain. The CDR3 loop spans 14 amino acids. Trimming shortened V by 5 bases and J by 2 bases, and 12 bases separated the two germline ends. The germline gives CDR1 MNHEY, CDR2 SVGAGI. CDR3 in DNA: TGTGCCAGCAGTACTACAGAGAGCAACTATGGCTACACCTTC. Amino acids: CASSTTESNYGYTF.

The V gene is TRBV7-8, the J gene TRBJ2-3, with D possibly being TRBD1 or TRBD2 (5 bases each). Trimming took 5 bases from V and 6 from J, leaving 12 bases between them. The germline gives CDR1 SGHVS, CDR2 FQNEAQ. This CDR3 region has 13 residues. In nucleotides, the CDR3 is TGTGCCAGCAGCCCGGGACCAGACGATACGCAGTATTTT. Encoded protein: CASSPGPDDTQYF.

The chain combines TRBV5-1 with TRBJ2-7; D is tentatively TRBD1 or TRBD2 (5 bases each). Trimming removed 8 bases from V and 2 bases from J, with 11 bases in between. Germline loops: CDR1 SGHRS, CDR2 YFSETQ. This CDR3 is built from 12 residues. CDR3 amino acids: CASRDEAYEQYF. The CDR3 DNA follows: TGCGCCAGTCGGGACGAAGCCTACGAGCAGTACTTC. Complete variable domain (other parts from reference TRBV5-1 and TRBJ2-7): KAGVTQTPRYLIKTRGQQVTLSCSPISGHRSVSWYQQTPGQGLQFLFEYFSETQRNKGNFPGRFSGRQFSNSRSEMNVSTLELGDSALYLCASRDEAYEQYFGPGTRLTVT.

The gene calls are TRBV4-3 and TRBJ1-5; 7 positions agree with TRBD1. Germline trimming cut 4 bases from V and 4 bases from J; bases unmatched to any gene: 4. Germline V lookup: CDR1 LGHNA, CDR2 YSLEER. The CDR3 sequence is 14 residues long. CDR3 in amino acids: CASSPGTANQPQHF. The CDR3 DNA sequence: TGCGCCAGCAGCCCAGGGACAGCAAATCAGCCCCAGCATTTT.

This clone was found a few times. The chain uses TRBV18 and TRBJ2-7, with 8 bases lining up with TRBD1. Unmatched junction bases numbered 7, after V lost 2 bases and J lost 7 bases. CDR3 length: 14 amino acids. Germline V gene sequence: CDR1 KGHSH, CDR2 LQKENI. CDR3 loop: CASSPAQGAGEQYF. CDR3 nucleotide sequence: TGTGCCAGCTCACCAGCCCAGGGGGCGGGTGAGCAGTACTTC.

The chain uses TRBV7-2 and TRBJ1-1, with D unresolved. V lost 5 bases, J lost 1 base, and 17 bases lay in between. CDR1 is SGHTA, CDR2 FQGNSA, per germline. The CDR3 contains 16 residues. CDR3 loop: CASSAVGGSTNTEAFF. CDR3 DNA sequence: TGTGCCAGCAGCGCAGTGGGAGGTTCAACGAACACTGAAGCTTTCTTT.

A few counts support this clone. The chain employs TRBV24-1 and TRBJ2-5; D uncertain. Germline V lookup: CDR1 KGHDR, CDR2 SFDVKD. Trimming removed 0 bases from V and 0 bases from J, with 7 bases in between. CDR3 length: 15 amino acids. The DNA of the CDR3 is TGTGCCACCAGTGATTTGTGGCGGAACCAAGAGACCCAGTACTTC. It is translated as CATSDLWRNQETQYF.

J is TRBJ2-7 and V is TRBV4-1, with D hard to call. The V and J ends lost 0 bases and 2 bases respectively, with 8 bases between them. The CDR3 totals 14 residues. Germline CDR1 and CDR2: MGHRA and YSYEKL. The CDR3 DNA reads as TGCGCCAGCAGCCAAGATTACCAGGCCTACGAGCAGTACTTC. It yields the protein CASSQDYQAYEQYF.

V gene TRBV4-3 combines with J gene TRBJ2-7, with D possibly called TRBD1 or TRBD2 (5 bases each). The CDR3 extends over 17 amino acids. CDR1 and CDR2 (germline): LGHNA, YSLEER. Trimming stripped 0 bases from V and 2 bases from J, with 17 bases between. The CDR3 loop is CASSQEGRWGPTYEQYF. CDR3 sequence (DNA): TGCGCCAGCAGCCAAGAGGGTCGCTGGGGACCTACCTACGAGCAGTACTTC.